These T cell receptor beta chains were read from a single sample in a study of T cells in Graves' hyperthyroidism and ophthalmopathy. MiXCR, run by TCRdb on the multiplex PCR reads, gives a single entry per CDR3 protein. This repertoire shows about 400,000 distinct CDR3 sequences, roughly an eighth found once; its top ten account for 25% to 30%. Specimen: blood. All receptors come from a man aged 50-60 years with Graves' ophthalmopathy. The CDR3 runs from the conserved cysteine through the conserved F or W. D genes are given only for firm matches. Clone size is stated in some rows and not others, as once, few, many or a class when expanded.

CDR3nt | CDR3aa | d_gene | j_gene | v_gene | abundance
TGTGCCAGCAGCCAAGATCCCGGTGGACATTCACCCCTCCACTTT | CASSQDPGGHSPLHF | - | TRBJ1-6 | TRBV14 | few
TGTGCCAGCAGCGTGGGGGGGGCAAGTGAAAAACTGTTTTTT | CASSVGGASEKLFF | - | TRBJ1-4 | TRBV9 | -
TGTGCCAGCAGCCAAGAGTGGACAGGGTATAGTCAGCCCCAGCATTTT | CASSQEWTGYSQPQHF | TRBD1 | TRBJ1-5 | TRBV14 | once
TGTGCCAGCAGTTTGGACAGGGGGCGCGACGAGCAGTACTTC | CASSLDRGRDEQYF | TRBD1 | TRBJ2-7 | TRBV7-2 | many
TGTGCCAGCAGCCAAGACTCGGGGAGGGACACCTATGGCTACACCTTC | CASSQDSGRDTYGYTF | - | TRBJ1-2 | TRBV3-1 | many
TGTGCCAGTAGTATGGGCACAGGGTTGGATCAGCCCCAGCATTTT | CASSMGTGLDQPQHF | - | TRBJ1-5 | TRBV19 | few
TGTGCCAGCAGCCAAGTTACGGTAGCGGGAGGAGGCGAGCAGTACTTC | CASSQVTVAGGGEQYF | TRBD2 | TRBJ2-7 | TRBV3-1 | many
TGCAGCGTTGAAGTGAGGGGTTTTGAAGCTTTCTTT | CSVEVRGFEAFF | - | TRBJ1-1 | TRBV29-1 | -
TGCAGTGCCACGACTAGCGGGCTTATTTACTACGAGCAGTACTTC | CSATTSGLIYYEQYF | TRBD2 | TRBJ2-7 | TRBV20-1 | many
TGTGCCAGCAGCACAACCCGAGGTAGCGGGCCCTACAATGAGCAGTTCTTC | CASSTTRGSGPYNEQFF | TRBD2 | TRBJ2-1 | TRBV2 | -
TGCGCCAGCAGCCCATCGACAGGGATGACCGGGGAGCTGTTTTTT | CASSPSTGMTGELFF | TRBD1 | TRBJ2-2 | TRBV4-1 | many
TGCAGTGCTAGAGATAATTTGAAACTAGCGGGAGTGAACGAGCAGTACTTC | CSARDNLKLAGVNEQYF | TRBD2 | TRBJ2-7 | TRBV20-1 | many
TGCGCCAGCAGCGAGGCCTATGGCTACACCTTC | CASSEAYGYTF | - | TRBJ1-2 | TRBV4-1 | -
TGTGCCAGCTCACCATCCAGCGGGAGCAACGAGCAGTACTTC | CASSPSSGSNEQYF | TRBD2 | TRBJ2-7 | TRBV18 | many
TGTGCCAGCAGTTTATCGCGGGGAGGTGAGCAGTTCTTC | CASSLSRGGEQFF | - | TRBJ2-1 | TRBV27 | few
TGTGCTAGTGGTACAAATCAGCCCCAGCATTTT | CASGTNQPQHF | - | TRBJ1-5 | TRBV12-5 | -
TGTGCCAGCAGCGGCAACGGGACAGGGGGAAATCAGCCCCAGCATTTT | CASSGNGTGGNQPQHF | TRBD1 | TRBJ1-5 | TRBV25-1 | few
TGTGCCAGCAGTGATCTCACTAGCGGCTGGTTCTTC | CASSDLTSGWFF | TRBD2 | TRBJ2-1 | TRBV6-1 | few
TGTGCCAGCAGCGTCAGGGACGCAGAGACCCAGTACTTC | CASSVRDAETQYF | - | TRBJ2-5 | TRBV9 | few
TGCAGTGCTAGTACAGGGAAGGCTGGGGCCAACGTCCTGACTTTC | CSASTGKAGANVLTF | - | TRBJ2-6 | TRBV20-1 | -